The 8 T cell receptor beta chains below were found in one sample sequenced in a study of CD8 T cells in Susac syndrome. Random hexamers primed reverse transcription of about 0.5 to 1 ug RNA. TCRdb reanalysed the immunoSEQ multiplex PCR reads using MiXCR and keeps one entry per CDR3 protein. In the table there are 150,000 to 190,000 distinct CDR3 sequences, around 96% of which are singletons. Sequenced sample: CD4+ T cells from PBMCs. The origin of the receptors is a human donor with Susac syndrome.

V is TRBV5-6 and J is TRBJ2-7; 8 nucleotides match TRBD2. The CDR3 contains 13 residues. Germline V gene lookup returns CDR1 SGHDT and CDR2 YYEEEE. V dropped 4 bases and J dropped 6; count of bases not matched to a gene: 6. As DNA, the CDR3 is TGTGCCAGCAGCCGGACCGGGAGGGGCGAGCAGTACTTC. Its protein product is CASSRTGRGEQYF.

This rearrangement joins TRBV3-1 to TRBJ2-7, with TRBD1 as a possible D gene (5 bases). Germline-derived CDR1 and CDR2 are LGHDT and YNNKEL (reference sequence). This CDR3 is 14 amino acids long. Trimming shortened V by 3 bases and J by 4 bases, and 13 bases separated the two germline ends. CDR3 protein: CASSHGGSGYEQYF. The CDR3 DNA follows: TGTGCCAGCAGCCACGGTGGGTCAGGGTACGAGCAGTACTTC.

With respect to this clonotype: The junction departs from germline at one end; a sequencing error may be responsible. For the CDR3, the DNA is TGTGCTTTAAGTGATAGGGACCTTAGAGCCTTT. Residues: CALSDRDLRAF. The genes are TRBV6-1 and TRBJ1-1, with D possibly TRBD1 on 5 matching bases. CDR3 length equals 11 residues. CDR1 is MNHNS and CDR2 is SASEGT in the germline V gene.

The rearrangement uses TRBV7-2 and TRBJ2-3, with 10 positions matching TRBD1. The CDR3 consists of 14 residues. With 5 bases clipped from V and 6 bases from J, the junction kept 5 bases outside the gene matches. CDR1 is SGHTA, CDR2 FQGNSA, per germline. In nucleotides, the CDR3 is TGTGCCAGCAGCCCCGGACAGGGGGTCGATACGCAGTATTTT. Protein sequence: CASSPGQGVDTQYF.

This chain joins TRBV3-1 and TRBJ1-1; D is possibly TRBD1 (6 bases). CDR3 size: 14 residues. Germline V lookup: CDR1 LGHDT, CDR2 YNNKEL (reference sequence). With 1 base removed from V and 1 base from J, the gap between germline ends came to 7 bases. The CDR3 DNA sequence: TGTGCCAGCAGCCAAGTACAGGGGAACACTGAAGCTTTCTTT. As protein: CASSQVQGNTEAFF.

This chain connects TRBV6-5 to TRBJ2-1; D may match TRBD1 or TRBD2 (5 bases each). This CDR3 has 15 residues. Germline lookup yields CDR1 MNHEY and CDR2 SVGAGI. V lost 6 bases and J lost 3, with 15 bases in between. The CDR3 nucleotides are TGTGCCAGCAGCCCCCCGAGGGGTATCTACAATGAGCAGTTCTTC. Translating gives CASSPPRGIYNEQFF.

This rearrangement joins TRBV20-1 to TRBJ2-5; D is ambiguous. CDR1 and CDR2 from the germline V gene are DFQATT and SNEGSKA (reference sequence). The CDR3 consists of 15 residues. The ends were cut back, 2 bases at V and 2 bases at J, with 15 bases in the middle. CDR3 residues: CSARTQWGTQETQYF. The DNA of the CDR3 is TGCAGTGCTAGAACCCAGTGGGGAACACAAGAGACCCAGTACTTC.

This clonotype was seen once. This rearrangement joins TRBV18 to TRBJ2-7; 8 bases map to TRBD1. J was trimmed by 2 bases and V by 6 bases; bases with no gene match: 6. CDR1 and CDR2 from the germline V gene are KGHSH and LQKENI. This CDR3 spans 14 amino acids. CDR3 amino acids: CASSTGTGTYEQYF. The CDR3 coding sequence is TGTGCCAGCTCTACCGGGACAGGAACCTACGAGCAGTACTTC.